Following are 9 T cell receptor beta chains from one sample sequenced in a study of T cell repertoires in cytomegalovirus infection. MiXCR, run by TCRdb on the reads, gives a single entry per CDR3 protein. The table lists under 800,000 distinct CDR3 sequences, 20% to 25% of them singletons. The sequenced material came from CD8+ T cells from PBMCs. These receptors came from a human donor in good health (CMV status not recorded). Some clones in this sample may be carry-over from other donors' samples.

This clonotype was seen repeatedly, ten times or more. The chain recombines TRBV20-1 with TRBJ2-1; 9 positions agree with TRBD1. The germline V gene has CDR1 DFQATT and CDR2 SNEGSKA (reference sequence). There are 16 residues in the CDR3. V dropped 5 bases and J dropped 1; count of bases not matched to a gene: 9. The CDR3 nucleotides are TGCAGTGCTGGGAATACCGGGACAGGGTCCTACAATGAGCAGTTCTTC. Translated, it gives CSAGNTGTGSYNEQFF.

In its sample, this clonotype was seen many times. The chain recombines TRBV28 with TRBJ2-5; tentative D call: TRBD1 (5 bases). The CDR3 covers 13 residues. Germline CDR1 MDHEN, CDR2 SYDVKM. V was pared by 6 bases and J by 5 bases, with 13 bases between. CDR3 sequence (DNA): TGTGCCAGCAGCCATCAGGGATGGGAGACCCAGTACTTC. Its translation: CASSHQGWETQYF.

The sample holds many counts of this clonotype. This chain links TRBV7-2 with TRBJ2-5, with 8 positions matching TRBD1. Unmatched junction bases numbered 5, after V lost 5 bases and J lost 3 bases. The CDR3 runs 14 residues. Germline V gives CDR1 SGHTA, CDR2 FQGNSA. The CDR3 DNA sequence: TGTGCCAGCAGCCTCACAGGGGGAAAAGAGACCCAGTACTTC. This sequence encodes CASSLTGGKETQYF.

The J gene is TRBJ1-2, the V gene TRBV20-1; D unresolved. This CDR3 is 13 amino acids long. Trimming removed 1 base from V and 0 bases from J, with 6 bases in between. Looked up from germline, CDR1 is DFQATT and CDR2 is SNEGSKA (reference sequence). CDR3 DNA: TGCAGTGCTAGAGGTCGTACTAACTATGGCTACACCTTC. Its protein product is CSARGRTNYGYTF.

This clonotype was recorded once. Relative to the germline gene, one junction end is altered; a read error may explain this. The genes are TRBV28 and TRBJ1-2; D is possibly TRBD1 (5 bases). The germline gives CDR1 MDHEN, CDR2 SYDVKM. The CDR3 totals 12 residues. CDR3 sequence reads: CANSLTDYGYTF. CDR3 DNA sequence: TGTGCCAACAGTTTGACAGACTATGGCTACACCTTC.

This clonotype was recorded a few times. The chain uses TRBV23-1 and TRBJ2-6, with D possibly being TRBD2 (5 bases). TRBV23-1 is an open reading frame whose function is uncertain. The CDR3 loop spans 20 amino acids. The ends were cut back, 5 bases at V and 0 bases at J, with 23 bases in the middle. CDR3 region: CASSSWESGGIRSGANVLTF. CDR3 coding DNA: TGCGCCAGCAGTTCCTGGGAGAGTGGAGGAATTCGCTCTGGGGCCAACGTCCTGACTTTC.

CDR3 DNA: TGTGCCAGCAGACCATCCTACAGGGCGGAGGATGAAAAACTGTTTTTT. Its protein product is CASRPSYRAEDEKLFF. The V call is TRBV28, the J call TRBJ1-4; a weak D match, TRBD1 (6 bases). CDR1 and CDR2 (germline): MDHEN, SYDVKM. The CDR3 extends over 16 amino acids. The V and J ends lost 6 bases and 6 bases respectively, with 20 bases between them.

This rearrangement joins TRBV2 to TRBJ2-1, with D unclear. The germline CDR1 and CDR2 sequences are SNHLY and FYNNEI. Trimming pared 7 bases from V and 5 bases from J, leaving 9 bases between. The CDR3 is made up of 12 amino acids. In nucleotides, the CDR3 is TGTGCCAGCATACTACTTAACAATGAGCAGTTCTTC. Translation: CASILLNNEQFF.

V is TRBV6-8 and J is TRBJ2-1, with a possible D match to TRBD2 (5 bases). V was trimmed by 5 bases and J by 3 bases, leaving 14 bases between them. CDR1 MNHGY and CDR2 SAAAGT come from the germline V gene. The CDR3 consists of 15 residues. CDR3 in DNA: TGTGCCAGCAGTCCCCGCGGAGGATACTACAATGAGCAGTTCTTC. It translates to CASSPRGGYYNEQFF.